One sample yielded the 22 T cell receptor beta chains listed below, sequenced in a study of blood T cell repertoires in COVID-19. Profiled with immunoSEQ multiplex PCR; TCRdb holds only in-frame clones, not every one. The repertoire has about 160,000 clones, about 91% of them found once; the top ten carry under 5%. Sequencing used peripheral blood. The receptors come from a woman aged 60-75 years who had recovered from COVID-19.

The chain has TRBV27 and TRBJ2-7; the D gene is possibly TRBD1 (5 bases). V shed 2 bases and J shed 6 bases, with 23 bases lying between them. The germline V gene has CDR1 MNHEY and CDR2 SMNVEV (reference sequence). The CDR3 length is 17 residues. The DNA of the CDR3 is TGTGCCAGCAGTTTAGGCTCTTTGGCCAGGGTGATGGGCGAGCAGTACTTC. This encodes CASSLGSLARVMGEQYF.

This rearrangement joins TRBV10-3 to TRBJ2-1, with 11 bases lining up with TRBD2. This CDR3 has 14 residues. Germline V gene sequence: CDR1 ENHRY, CDR2 SYGVKD. J was trimmed by 5 bases and V by 4 bases; bases with no gene match: 1. In DNA form, the CDR3 reads TGTGCCATCAGTGGGGGACTAGCGGACAATGAGCAGTTCTTC. The encoded protein is CAISGGLADNEQFF.

There are a few counts of this clone. The gene calls are TRBV27 and TRBJ1-6, with a weak D call TRBD1 (5 bases). The CDR3 is 13 amino acids. V shed 5 bases and J shed 6 bases, with 8 bases lying between them. Germline CDR1 reads MNHEY; CDR2 reads SMNVEV (reference sequence). CDR3: CASSHRSNSPLHF. The CDR3 DNA reads as TGTGCCAGCAGTCACAGGTCTAATTCACCCCTCCACTTT.

This clone was counted only a few times. V is TRBV9 and J is TRBJ1-3, with D perhaps matching TRBD1 (5 bases). The V gene's germline CDR1 is SGDLS and CDR2 YYNGEE. V was shortened by 1 base and J by 0 bases, with 14 bases between the two germline ends. The CDR3 consists of 17 residues. The CDR3 nucleotides are TGTGCCAGCAGCGTATTGGCGGGGGGAAACTCTGGAAACACCATATATTTT. It is translated as CASSVLAGGNSGNTIYF. The whole variable domain, remainder taken from reference TRBV9 and TRBJ1-3, is DSGVTQTPKHLITATGQRVTLRCSPRSGDLSVYWYQQSLDQGLQFLIQYYNGEERAKGNILERFSAQQFPDLHSELNLSSLELGDSALYFCASSVLAGGNSGNTIYFGEGSWLTVV.

The V and J genes are TRBV11-1 and TRBJ2-7; D is possibly TRBD2 (5 bases). The CDR3 totals 15 residues. CDR1 is SGHAT, CDR2 FQDESV, per germline (reference sequence). The V gene lost 3 bases and the J gene lost 3 bases, with 15 bases spanning the gap. The DNA of the CDR3 is TGTGCCAGCAGCTTCGGAGGAGATAAAGACTACGAGCAGTACTTC. Its protein is CASSFGGDKDYEQYF.

The genes are TRBV7-8 and TRBJ1-5; D unclear. The CDR3 is 15 amino acids. Trimming stripped 5 bases from V and 5 bases from J, with 16 bases between. CDR1 and CDR2 from the germline V gene are SGHVS and FQNEAQ. CDR3 protein: CASSGREGVDQPQHF. As DNA, the CDR3 is TGTGCCAGCAGCGGTAGGGAGGGCGTCGATCAGCCCCAGCATTTT.

This chain joins TRBV15 and TRBJ1-6; 9 nucleotides match TRBD1. V trimming: 1 base; J trimming: 8 bases; junction bases outside the gene matches: 9. The CDR3 covers 17 residues. CDR1 and CDR2 (germline): LNHNV, YYDKDF (reference sequence). CDR3 in DNA: TGTGCCACCAGCAGAGGAAACACCGGGACAGGGTATTCACCCCTCCACTTT. Its protein is CATSRGNTGTGYSPLHF.

This clone was counted a single time. The chain has TRBV3-1 (or the pseudogene TRBV3-2) and TRBJ2-5; D gene unclear. V was pared by 0 bases and J by 0 bases, with 5 bases between. Germline CDR1 is LGHDT and CDR2 is YNNKEL (reference sequence). This CDR3 contains 14 residues. The CDR3 nucleotides read TGTGCCAGCAGCCAAGAGGGCTACCAAGAGACCCAGTACTTC. Protein: CASSQEGYQETQYF.

The genes are TRBV11-1 and TRBJ2-7; a weak D match, TRBD1 (6 bases). This CDR3 has 13 amino acids. Trimming removed 1 base at V and 2 bases at J, with 6 bases between. Germline V gene data show CDR1 as SGHAT and CDR2 as FQDESV (reference sequence). DNA for the CDR3: TGTGCCAGCAGCTTAGACAGGGCCTACGAGCAGTACTTC. It codes for CASSLDRAYEQYF.

This chain uses TRBV10-3 with TRBJ2-5, with 7 nucleotides matching TRBD1. CDR3 length equals 16 residues. V was pared by 0 bases and J by 0 bases, with 4 bases of the junction left unmatched. In germline, CDR1 is ENHRY, CDR2 SYGVKD. Here the CDR3 DNA reads TGTGCCATCAGTGAGTCGAGGACAGGCGACCAAGAGACCCAGTACTTC. This codes for CAISESRTGDQETQYF.

The V gene is TRBV12-3 or TRBV12-4, the J gene TRBJ2-5; D call uncertain. Trimming shortened V by 7 bases and J by 0 bases, and 9 bases separated the two germline ends. The CDR3 is 13 residues long. CDR3 region: CASNARNQETQYF. CDR3 bases: TGTGCCAGCAATGCTAGGAACCAAGAGACCCAGTACTTC.

This chain uses TRBV28 with TRBJ1-5; perhaps TRBD1 as D (6 bases). This CDR3 region has 14 residues. The germline V gene encodes CDR1 MDHEN and CDR2 SYDVKM. With 1 base removed from V and 7 bases from J, the gap between germline ends came to 11 bases. DNA of the CDR3: TGTGCCAGCAGTTTATACAGGGCAGGGCAGCCCCAGCATTTT. Translated: CASSLYRAGQPQHF.

This chain joins TRBV30 and TRBJ2-2; D is possibly TRBD2 (6 bases). The ends were cut back, 7 bases at V and 6 bases at J, with 21 bases in the middle. CDR1 is GTSNPN, CDR2 SVGIG, per germline (reference sequence). This CDR3 is built from 15 residues. As DNA, the CDR3 is TGTGCCTTCGACCCGGGGCGGGGTTTACCCGGGGAGCTGTTTTTT. The encoded protein is CAFDPGRGLPGELFF.

This clone was observed a handful of times. The CDR3 region is CASSPLGAGDSPLHF. CDR3 DNA: TGTGCCAGCTCACCCCTCGGGGCAGGGGATTCACCCCTCCACTTT. The rearrangement joins TRBV18 to TRBJ1-6; D perhaps matches TRBD1 (6 bases). The CDR3 covers 15 residues. Germline V gene sequence: CDR1 KGHSH, CDR2 LQKENI. The V end lost 3 bases, the J end lost 8 bases, and 14 bases lay between the germline ends.

This chain links TRBV21-1 with TRBJ1-1. TRBV21-1 is a known pseudogene. The CDR3 is made up of 12 amino acids. The chain's CDR3 is CASSTNFTEAFF. For the CDR3, the DNA is TGTGCCAGCAGCACTAATTTCACTGAAGCTTTCTTT.

V is TRBV5-6 and J is TRBJ1-1, with D tentatively TRBD1 (6 bases). The V gene lost 4 bases and the J gene lost 4 bases, with 14 bases spanning the gap. The germline gives CDR1 SGHDT, CDR2 YYEEEE. The CDR3 length is 14 residues. CDR3 sequence: CASSRTGIGTEAFF. The CDR3 DNA is TGTGCCAGCAGCCGAACAGGGATTGGCACTGAAGCTTTCTTT.

This clone was counted only a few times. The rearrangement links TRBV5-4 to TRBJ2-7; TRBD2 matches 14 bases. J lost 7 bases, V lost 2 bases, and 8 bases had no gene match. The CDR3 loop spans 16 amino acids. The germline CDR1 and CDR2 sequences are SGHNT and YYREEE (reference sequence). The CDR3 DNA sequence: TGTGCCAGCAGCTTTGGGACTAGCGGGGGCCACCGGGAGCAGTACTTC. Translation gives CASSFGTSGGHREQYF. The variable domain in full, completed from reference TRBV5-4 and TRBJ2-7, reads ETGVTQSPTHLIKTRGQQVTLRCSSQSGHNTVSWYQQALGQGPQFIFQYYREEENGRGNFPPRFSGLQFPNYSSELNVNALELDDSALYLCASSFGTSGGHREQYFGPGTRLTVT.

The chain couples TRBV19 to TRBJ1-5, with D unclear. Trimming stripped 6 bases from V and 0 bases from J, with 9 bases between. The CDR3 length is 14 residues. Germline values: CDR1 LNHDA, CDR2 SQIVND (reference sequence). The CDR3 sequence is CASSPQISNQPQHF. The CDR3 region has the DNA TGTGCCAGTAGCCCACAGATTAGCAATCAGCCCCAGCATTTT.

The chain recombines TRBV7-6 with TRBJ2-3, with TRBD1 as a possible D gene (6 bases). Germline CDR1 SGHVS, CDR2 FNYEAQ. V lost 8 bases and J 2 bases, leaving 29 bases between the germline ends. The CDR3 has 19 residues. Written as DNA, the CDR3 is TGTGCCAGCCCAAACCCGACCCGGGACACGAAGAAATACACAGATACGCAGTATTTT. It is translated as CASPNPTRDTKKYTDTQYF.

This sequence joins TRBV28 and TRBJ2-2; 8 nucleotides line up with TRBD2. The CDR3 length is 15 residues. CDR1 and CDR2 from the germline V gene are MDHEN and SYDVKM. Trimming cost V 6 bases and J 4 bases; bases outside gene matches: 7. This CDR3 reads CASRSRREGTGELFF. The CDR3 DNA reads as TGTGCCAGCAGAAGTCGACGGGAGGGCACCGGGGAGCTGTTTTTT. Full variable domain (outside the CDR3, taken from reference TRBV28 and TRBJ2-2): DVKVTQSSRYLVKRTGEKVFLECVQDMDHENMFWYRQDPGLGLRLIYFSYDVKMKEKGDIPEGYSVSREKKERFSLILESASTNQTSMYLCASRSRREGTGELFFGEGSRLTVL.

This sequence joins TRBV9 and TRBJ1-6; D is uncertain. Per the germline V gene, CDR1 is SGDLS and CDR2 is YYNGEE. V lost 2 bases, J lost 7 bases, and 10 bases lay in between. This CDR3 has 14 amino acids. The CDR3 DNA sequence: TGTGCCAGCAGCGTCGCAGGCCTGAATTCACCCCTCCACTTT. This translates into CASSVAGLNSPLHF.

J is TRBJ1-2 and V is TRBV2, with 9 positions matching TRBD1. This CDR3 has 11 amino acids. The ends lost 9 bases at V and 10 bases at J; junction bases unmatched: 6. Germline V gene lookup returns CDR1 SNHLY and CDR2 FYNNEI. The CDR3 coding sequence is TGTGCCAGAGAGGACAGGGGCCACTACACCTTC. The encoded protein is CAREDRGHYTF.